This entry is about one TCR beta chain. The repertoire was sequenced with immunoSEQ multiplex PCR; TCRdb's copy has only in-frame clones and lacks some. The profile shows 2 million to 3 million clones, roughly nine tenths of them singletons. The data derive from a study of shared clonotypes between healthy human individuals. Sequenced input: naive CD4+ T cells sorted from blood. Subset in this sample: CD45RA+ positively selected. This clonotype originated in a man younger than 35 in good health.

The DNA of the CDR3 is TGCGCCAGCAGCCCCCTTTCTGGGGGCACAGAGACCCAGTACTTC. Protein sequence: CASSPLSGGTETQYF. The chain joins TRBV5-1 to TRBJ2-5; TRBD1 is a possible D gene (6 bases). Trimming removed 4 bases at V and 4 bases at J, with 17 bases between. The V gene's germline CDR1 is SGHRS and CDR2 YFSETQ. The CDR3 is made up of 15 amino acids.